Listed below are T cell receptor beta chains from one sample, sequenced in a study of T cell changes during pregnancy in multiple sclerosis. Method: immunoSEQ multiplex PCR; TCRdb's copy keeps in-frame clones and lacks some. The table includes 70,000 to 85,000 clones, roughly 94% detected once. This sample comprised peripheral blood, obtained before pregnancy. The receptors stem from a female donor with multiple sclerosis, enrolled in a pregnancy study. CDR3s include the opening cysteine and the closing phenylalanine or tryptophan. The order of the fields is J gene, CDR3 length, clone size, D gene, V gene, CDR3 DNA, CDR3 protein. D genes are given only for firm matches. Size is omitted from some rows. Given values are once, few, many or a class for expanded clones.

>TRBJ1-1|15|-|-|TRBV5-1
TGCGCCAGCAGCTTGTACGGGGGGGCGGAGACTGAAGCTTTCTTT
CASSLYGGAETEAFF
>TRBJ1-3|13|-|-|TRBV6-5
TGTGCCAGCAGTTACCGCGGTGGTGGCACCATATATTTT
CASSYRGGGTIYF
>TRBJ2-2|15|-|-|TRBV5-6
TGTGCCAGCAGCTTTTTTGCAGGGAACACCGGGGAGCTGTTTTTT
CASSFFAGNTGELFF
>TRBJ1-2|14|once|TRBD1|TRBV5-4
TGTGCCAGCAGCATGGACAGGGGTCGGTATGGCTACACCTTC
CASSMDRGRYGYTF
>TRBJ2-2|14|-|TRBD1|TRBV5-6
TGTGCCAGCAGCGGGGGACAGGGAGTCGGGGAGCTGTTTTTT
CASSGGQGVGELFF
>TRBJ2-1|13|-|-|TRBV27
TGTGCCAGCAGTTTATCGGAGGGGAATGAGCAGTTCTTC
CASSLSEGNEQFF
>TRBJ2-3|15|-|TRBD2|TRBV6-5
TGTGCCAGCAGTTTGCGGGGGGTTAGCACAGATACGCAGTATTTT
CASSLRGVSTDTQYF
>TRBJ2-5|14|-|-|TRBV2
TGTGCCACCACTCCCCCTAGCGACCAAGAGACCCAGTACTTC
CATTPPSDQETQYF
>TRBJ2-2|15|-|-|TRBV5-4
TGTGCCAGCAGCCCGGACGTGGGGGGCACCGGGGAGCTGTTTTTT
CASSPDVGGTGELFF
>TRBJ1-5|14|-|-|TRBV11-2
TGTGCCAGCAGCTTCGAGGGAGGGAATCAGCCCCAGCATTTT
CASSFEGGNQPQHF
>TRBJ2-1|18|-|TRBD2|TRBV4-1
TGCGCCAGCAGCCACCCAGGAGCGGGGGGGCTTACTTACAATGAGCAGTTCTTC
CASSHPGAGGLTYNEQFF
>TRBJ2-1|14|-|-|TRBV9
TGTGCCAGCAGCGTAGATCACGGGGGCAATGAGCAGTTCTTC
CASSVDHGGNEQFF
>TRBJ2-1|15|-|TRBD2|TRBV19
TGTGCCAGTACGGTAGGACTAGCGGGGTACAATGAGCAGTTCTTC
CASTVGLAGYNEQFF
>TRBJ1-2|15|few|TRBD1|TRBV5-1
TGCGCCAGCAGCGTACCGGGACAGGAACACTATGGCTACACCTTC
CASSVPGQEHYGYTF
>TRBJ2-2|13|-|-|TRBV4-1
TGCGCCAGCAGCCAAGATCTGAGCGGGGAGCTGTTTTTT
CASSQDLSGELFF
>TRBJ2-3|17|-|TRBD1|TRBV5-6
TGTGCCAGCAGCCACGGTCGGACAGGGAACTGGGGAGATACGCAGTATTTT
CASSHGRTGNWGDTQYF
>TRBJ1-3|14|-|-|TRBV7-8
TGTGCCAGCAGCTTAAGTCCACTCGGAAACACCATATATTTT
CASSLSPLGNTIYF
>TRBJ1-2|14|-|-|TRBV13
TGTGCCAGCAGCTATGGACAGTCGAACTATGGCTACACCTTC
CASSYGQSNYGYTF
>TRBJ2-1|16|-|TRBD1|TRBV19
TGTGCCAGCGAGGTTGGAGACAGGGTCCCCTACAATGAGCAGTTCTTC
CASEVGDRVPYNEQFF
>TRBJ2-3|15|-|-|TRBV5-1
TGCGCCACCACCCCACAGGGTGAAAGCACAGATACGCAGTATTTT
CATTPQGESTDTQYF
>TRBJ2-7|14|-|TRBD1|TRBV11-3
TGTGCCAGCAGCTTAAGACAGGGGGCAGGGGAGCAGTACTTC
CASSLRQGAGEQYF
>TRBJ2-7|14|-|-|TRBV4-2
TGTGCCAGCAGCCAAGACGTGCCGGGTCCCGAGCAGTACTTC
CASSQDVPGPEQYF
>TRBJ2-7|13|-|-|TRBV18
TGTGCCAGCTCACCTACAGTCTCCTACGAGCAGTACTTC
CASSPTVSYEQYF
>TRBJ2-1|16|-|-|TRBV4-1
TGCGCCAGCAGCCAAAATATAGCCATCTCCTACAATGAGCAGTTCTTC
CASSQNIAISYNEQFF
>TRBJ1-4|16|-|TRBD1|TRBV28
TGTGCCAGCAGTTTGCCCGGACAGGGATTATGGGAAAAACTGTTTTTT
CASSLPGQGLWEKLFF
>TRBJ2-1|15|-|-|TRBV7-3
TGTGCCAGCAGCGGTCAAGGGGGGGCCTACAATGAGCAGTTCTTC
CASSGQGGAYNEQFF
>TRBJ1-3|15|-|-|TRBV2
TGTGCCAGCAAGCCAGGACCAGGGAGGACGAACACCATATATTTT
CASKPGPGRTNTIYF
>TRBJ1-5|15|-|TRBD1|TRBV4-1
TGCGCCAGCAGCCAGACAGGGGTCAACAATCAGCCCCAGCATTTT
CASSQTGVNNQPQHF
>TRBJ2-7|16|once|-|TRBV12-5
TGTGCTAGTGGTTTGGTCGTCGGCCCAGAGGTCTACGAGCAGTACTTC
CASGLVVGPEVYEQYF
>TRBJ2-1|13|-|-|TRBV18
TGTGCCAGCTCACTTACAGGATACAATGAGCAGTTCTTC
CASSLTGYNEQFF
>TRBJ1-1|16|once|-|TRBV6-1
TGTGCCAGCAGTGCACACTCCGGGACACCCAATACTGAAGCTTTCTTT
CASSAHSGTPNTEAFF
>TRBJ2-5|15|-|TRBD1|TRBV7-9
TGTGCCAGCAGCTTATCGACAGGGGGCCGCGAGACCCAGTACTTC
CASSLSTGGRETQYF
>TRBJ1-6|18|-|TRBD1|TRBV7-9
TGTGCCAGCAGCTTAGCTCTGACAGGGTCCTCCTATAATTCACCCCTCCACTTT
CASSLALTGSSYNSPLHF
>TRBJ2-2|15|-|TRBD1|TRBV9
TGTGCCAGCAGCGGACAGGGATTGTCTACCGGGGAGCTGTTTTTT
CASSGQGLSTGELFF
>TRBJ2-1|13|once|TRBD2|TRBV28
TGTGCCAGCAGTTTTCCAGCGGGGGGTAGGGCGTTCTTC
CASSFPAGGRAFF
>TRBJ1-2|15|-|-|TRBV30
TGTGCCTGGAGTGTACAGCCTTATAATCACTATGGCTACACCTTC
CAWSVQPYNHYGYTF
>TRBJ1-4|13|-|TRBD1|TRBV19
TGTGCCAGCAGGGACAGTGCTAATGAAAAACTGTTTTTT
CASRDSANEKLFF
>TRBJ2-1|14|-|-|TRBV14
TGTGCCAGCAGCCAAGCTCCAGGGATCAATGAGCAGTTCTTC
CASSQAPGINEQFF
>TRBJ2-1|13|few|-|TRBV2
TGTGCCAGCTTCGGAGGCTCCTACAATGAGCAGTTCTTC
CASFGGSYNEQFF
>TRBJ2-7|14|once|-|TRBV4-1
TGCGCCAGCAGCCAAGACAGGGGATCCTACGAGCAGTACTTC
CASSQDRGSYEQYF
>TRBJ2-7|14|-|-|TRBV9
TGTGCCAGCAGCGACACCAACAGGGGAGGAGAGCAGTACTTC
CASSDTNRGGEQYF
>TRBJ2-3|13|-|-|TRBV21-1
TGTGCCAGCAGCAAAATCGGGAGATCAGCGCAGTATTTT
CASSKIGRSAQYF
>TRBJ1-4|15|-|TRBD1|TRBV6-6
TGTGCCAGCAGTTACCCCGGACAGGGGAATGAAAAACTGTTTTTT
CASSYPGQGNEKLFF
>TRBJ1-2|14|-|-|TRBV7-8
TGTGCCAGCAGCTCCTACAGGGACGACTATGGCTACACCTTC
CASSSYRDDYGYTF
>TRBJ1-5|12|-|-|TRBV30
TGTGCCTGGGGACTGCGCGGGCAGCCCCAGCATTTT
CAWGLRGQPQHF
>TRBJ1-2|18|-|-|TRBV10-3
TGTGCCATCAGTGAAGGCCCTCTGGGGGGGCGGTTCGGTTATGGCTACACCTTC
CAISEGPLGGRFGYGYTF
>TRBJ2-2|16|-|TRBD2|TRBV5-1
TGCGCCAGCAGCTGGTCCGGGACTAGGGGGACCGGGGAGCTGTTTTTT
CASSWSGTRGTGELFF
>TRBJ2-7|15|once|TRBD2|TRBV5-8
TGTGCCAGCAGCTTGGGGACTAGCGGGGCATACGAGCAGTACTTC
CASSLGTSGAYEQYF
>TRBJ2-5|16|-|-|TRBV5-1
TGCGCCAGCAGCCCCAGACTGGCTCTGGGCCAAGAGACCCAGTACTTC
CASSPRLALGQETQYF
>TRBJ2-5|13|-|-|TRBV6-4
TGTGCCTATCGCAAGGGGCGTCAAGAGACCCAGTACTTC
CAYRKGRQETQYF
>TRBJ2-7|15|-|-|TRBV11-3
TGTGCCAGCAGCTTAGGAGGCGGGCGCTCCTACGAGCAGTACTTC
CASSLGGGRSYEQYF
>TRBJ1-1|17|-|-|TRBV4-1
TGCGCCAGCAGCCAAGTTGAAGGCACTCAAAGGGGGACTGAAGCTTTCTTT
CASSQVEGTQRGTEAFF
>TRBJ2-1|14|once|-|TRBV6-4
TGTGCCAGCAGTGTCGAGAACTCCTACAATGAGCAGTTCTTC
CASSVENSYNEQFF
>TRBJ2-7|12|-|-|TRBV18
TGTGCCAGCTCTGGAGAGGGCTACGAGCAGTACTTC
CASSGEGYEQYF
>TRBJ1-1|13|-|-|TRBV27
TGTGCCAGCAGTTTCGGGGGTCACACTGAAGCTTTCTTT
CASSFGGHTEAFF
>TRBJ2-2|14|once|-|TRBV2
TGTGCCAGCAGGATCAGGGTGAACACCGGGGAGCTGTTTTTT
CASRIRVNTGELFF
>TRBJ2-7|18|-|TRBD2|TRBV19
TGTGCCAGTAGTATCGTTGCTAGCGGGGGGCCGAGCTCCTACGAGCAGTACTTC
CASSIVASGGPSSYEQYF